The entry below describes one T cell receptor (beta chain). Its antigen has not been determined. No base qualities exist here, and no much larger clone lies one base off it. The germline V gene specifies MNHNS as CDR1 and SASEGT as CDR2. V lost 8 bases and J lost 4 bases, and the count of bases not matched to a germline gene is 15. Including the terminal cysteine and phenylalanine, the CDR3 comprises 16 residues. The kept DNA is CDR3 alone, 48 bases in frame from the first base. The run used an Illumina HiSeq 2500. TCR beta libraries were prepared by quantitative 5'-RACE with molecular barcodes. The authors' pipeline ran thus. To identify disease-linked TCR variants, a new computational method was used, one built on a probabilistic model of VDJ rearrangement. TCRdb itself trimmed the public reads at Q25 with fastp, ran MiXCR and retained productive beta chains. Every CDR3 protein is listed once, alongside the most common genes and DNA of its rows. TCRdb's processing, not the authors' own work, is the source of the V and J calls. This sample lists approximately 300,000 distinct CDR3 sequences; around 7.6% were detected once. 14% to 15% of the sample rests with the top ten.

This specimen belongs to a study of CD8 T cells in ankylosing spondylitis (dated by TCRdb to 2017 to 2019). Context from the whole study: The study set out to find disease-linked TCR variants by profiling T cell receptor beta repertoires in ankylosing spondylitis patients and healthy donors. The whole study cohort included 108 healthy donors and 20 to 30 ankylosing spondylitis patients. Peripheral blood samples were taken, and synovial fluid was additionally collected from ankylosing spondylitis patients. Paper-wide results and their limitations: The disease-linked clones had a CD8+ phenotype and were found at relatively low frequencies in peripheral blood. Blood from ankylosing spondylitis patients appeared to be characterized by a TCR beta motif made up of about 8 highly homologous amino acid variants. Some motif variants were previously reported in synovial fluid and blood of reactive arthritis patients, suggesting common disease-initiation mechanisms. The disease-linked clones were reported to be significantly enriched in matched synovial fluid samples from ankylosing spondylitis patients.

The sequence is built from TRBV6-1 and TRBJ1-2; TRBD1 matches 8 bases in the middle. The sequenced material came from blood, either unsorted or a sorted T cell fraction (not recorded which). The source of this sequence is a male donor with ankylosing spondylitis. This receptor has the CDR3 CASRIADRGAGYGYTF. DNA sequence: TGTGCCAGCCGGATCGCCGACAGGGGCGCGGGCTATGGCTACACCTTC.